A single sample is the source of the 15 T cell receptor beta chains below, sequenced in a study of technical replicates of blood from several donors. The table came from immunoSEQ multiplex PCR; TCRdb's copy has only in-frame clones and leaves some out. The table lists around 84,000 clones, around 97% of them singletons. The sequencing input was T cells isolated from PBMCs. Receptors originate from a human donor in good health.

This clone is a singleton in its sample. The rearrangement joins TRBV6-5 to TRBJ1-5; D is possibly TRBD1 (5 bases). This CDR3 comprises 13 residues. V dropped 8 bases and J dropped 2 bases, with 10 bases sitting between them. Germline CDR1 reads MNHEY; CDR2 reads SVGAGI. The DNA for the CDR3 is TGTGCCAGCGGATCGGGGGGCAATCAGCCCCAGCATTTT. It codes for CASGSGGNQPQHF.

V is TRBV5-4 and J is TRBJ1-1; 12 positions agree with TRBD1. The CDR3 totals 14 residues. CDR1 SGHNT and CDR2 YYREEE come from the germline V gene (reference sequence). Losses at the gene ends were 1 base for V and 8 bases for J; bases not matched to a gene: 3. The CDR3 nucleotides read TGTGCCAGCAGCTTGCTGGGACAGGGGGCGGAAGCTTTCTTT. It is translated as CASSLLGQGAEAFF.

The CDR3 here is CAWRQLGQGDEAFF. In DNA form, the CDR3 reads TGTGCCTGGAGACAATTGGGACAGGGGGATGAAGCTTTCTTT. This chain joins TRBV30 and TRBJ1-1, with TRBD1 matching over 11 bases. The CDR3 length is 14 residues. CDR1 and CDR2 (germline): GTSNPN, SVGIG (reference sequence). Unmatched junction bases numbered 7, after V lost 3 bases and J lost 7 bases.

The rearrangement joins TRBV4-2 to TRBJ1-1; D is unresolved. The CDR3 loop spans 13 amino acids. Germline CDR1 reads LGHNA; CDR2 reads YNFKEQ. V shed 3 bases and J shed 3 bases, with 8 bases lying between them. This chain's CDR3 is CASSHLMDTEAFF. The CDR3 coding sequence is TGTGCCAGCAGCCACCTAATGGACACTGAAGCTTTCTTT.

This clone was seen only a few times. Other nucleotide sequences from this sample produce the same CDR3. This rearrangement joins TRBV18 to TRBJ1-1, with a weak D call TRBD1 (6 bases). V was cut by 4 bases and J by 1 base, with 7 bases left in between. Per germline, CDR1 KGHSH and CDR2 LQKENI. This CDR3 has 13 residues. The CDR3 protein is CASSRDKNTEAFF. The CDR3, as DNA: TGTGCCAGCTCACGGGACAAGAACACTGAAGCTTTCTTT.

V gene TRBV7-9 combines with J gene TRBJ1-5; no reliable D call. The CDR3 loop spans 14 amino acids. Trimming removed 3 bases from V and 1 base from J, with 7 bases in between. CDR1 is SEHNR, CDR2 FQNEAQ, per germline (reference sequence). CDR3 sequence: CASSFPGSNQPQHF. DNA of the CDR3: TGTGCCAGCAGCTTTCCGGGGAGCAATCAGCCCCAGCATTTT.

The rearrangement uses TRBV19 and TRBJ1-1; D is ambiguous. This CDR3 has 12 amino acids. Germline values: CDR1 LNHDA, CDR2 SQIVND (reference sequence). Trimming stripped 3 bases from V and 11 bases from J, with 13 bases between. The CDR3 sequence is CASSIGLTSAFF. The CDR3 DNA is TGTGCCAGTAGTATTGGGTTGACAAGCGCTTTCTTT.

The chain joins TRBV11-3 to TRBJ2-7; 7 bases are shared with TRBD1. V was pared by 5 bases and J by 5 bases, with 6 bases of the junction left unmatched. The CDR3 is 13 amino acids. Germline V gene data show CDR1 as SGHNT and CDR2 as YENEEA. The CDR3 sequence: CASSRGQADEQYF. Written as DNA, the CDR3 is TGTGCCAGCAGCCGAGGACAGGCCGACGAGCAGTACTTC.

In this sample, this clone turned up once. The chain carries TRBV10-2 and TRBJ2-7, with a possible D match to TRBD1 (6 bases). Germline V CDR1 and CDR2: WSHSY, SAAADI. The CDR3 spans 14 residues. The V gene lost 4 bases and the J gene lost 5 bases, with 15 bases spanning the gap. CDR3 sequence reads: CASSATGTANEQYF. As DNA, the CDR3 is TGCGCCAGCAGTGCTACAGGGACCGCCAACGAGCAGTACTTC.

The chain is built from TRBV4-1 and TRBJ2-7; TRBD2 might be the D (7 bases). The CDR3 extends over 21 amino acids. Germline assignment: CDR1 MGHRA and CDR2 YSYEKL. Trimming removed 3 bases from V and 3 bases from J, with 33 bases in between. The CDR3 here is CASSQYQAGDYAAGAYYEQYF. The CDR3 nucleotides read TGCGCCAGCAGCCAGTACCAAGCAGGGGACTACGCGGCCGGTGCATACTACGAGCAGTACTTC.

The chain combines TRBV11-2 with TRBJ1-2; possibly TRBD1 for D (5 bases). CDR1 is SGHAT and CDR2 is FQNNGV in the germline V gene. The CDR3 spans 18 residues. The germline V and J ends were trimmed by 5 bases and 7 bases, with 29 bases remaining between them. In nucleotides, the CDR3 is TGTGCCAGCAGCCCTAGTTACGGGGCATCGGACAAGCGGGGTGGCTACACCTTC. Its protein is CASSPSYGASDKRGGYTF.

The CDR3 DNA reads TGTGCCAGTAGTACCCAAAGTGGTAGCTACGAGCAGTACTTC. Its protein product is CASSTQSGSYEQYF. V is TRBV19 and J is TRBJ2-7, with D uncertain. The CDR3 runs to 14 residues. From germline, CDR1 is LNHDA and CDR2 SQIVND (reference sequence). Between the trimmed V and J ends, which lost 4 bases and 3 bases, there was a span of 13 bases.

The rearrangement uses TRBV5-4 and TRBJ2-3; the D is unclear. The ends were cut back, 2 bases at V and 2 bases at J, with 3 bases in the middle. The CDR3 has 12 residues. Per the germline V gene, CDR1 is SGHNT and CDR2 is YYREEE (reference sequence). In DNA form, the CDR3 reads TGTGCCAGCAGCTTATACACAGATACGCAGTATTTT. It specifies CASSLYTDTQYF.

The chain combines TRBV11-1 with TRBJ2-1; 11 positions agree with TRBD2. The germline V gene has CDR1 SGHAT and CDR2 FQDESV (reference sequence). This CDR3 region has 15 residues. V shed 4 bases, J shed 7 bases, and the junction held 6 bases outside the gene matches. CDR3 in amino acids: CASSSSGGPINEQFF. The DNA for the CDR3 is TGTGCCAGCAGCTCTAGCGGGGGGCCCATTAATGAGCAGTTCTTC.

The chain employs TRBV28 and TRBJ2-7, with a weak D call TRBD2 (6 bases). Germline V gene sequence: CDR1 MDHEN, CDR2 SYDVKM. Trimming removed 7 bases at V and 4 bases at J, with 20 bases between. The length of the CDR3 is 15 residues. CDR3 protein: CASTKGLPVIYEQYF. CDR3 DNA sequence: TGTGCCAGCACAAAGGGACTCCCCGTTATATACGAGCAGTACTTC.